A selection of T cell receptor beta chains follows, all from one sample in a study of blood T cell repertoires in COVID-19. TCRdb's copy holds only in-frame clones and misses some; the assay was immunoSEQ multiplex PCR. The sample carries some 60,000 clones, around 79% recorded once. Sequenced: peripheral blood. These receptor sequences come from a human donor in a cohort sampled during active COVID-19. Each CDR3 is given with its conserved first and last residue. The order of the fields is V gene, clone size, J gene, D gene, CDR3 DNA, CDR3 protein. D genes are given only for firm matches. Clone size is given for some rows only: seen once, a few or many times, or a class if the clone is expanded.

TRBV7-2	-	TRBJ1-3	-	TGTGCCAGCGATCAAGCCTCTGGAAACACCATATATTTT	CASDQASGNTIYF
TRBV4-3	-	TRBJ2-7	-	TGCGCCAGCAGCCAAGAGAGAGGGCTCGAGCAGTACTTC	CASSQERGLEQYF
TRBV28	-	TRBJ2-7	-	TGTGCCAGCAGTCGGTACTACGAGCAGTACTTC	CASSRYYEQYF
TRBV7-6	-	TRBJ2-7	TRBD1	TGTGCCAGCAGTCAGGGGGTTTCCTACGAGCAGTACTTC	CASSQGVSYEQYF
TRBV28	-	TRBJ1-2	-	TGTGCCAGCAGTCGGCCCGGGGTCGGTGGCTACACCTTC	CASSRPGVGGYTF
TRBV2	-	TRBJ2-7	TRBD2	TGTGCCGCGGGGGGAGGGGTAAGCTACGAGCAGTACTTC	CAAGGGVSYEQYF
TRBV6-4	-	TRBJ2-7	TRBD2	TGTGCCAGTAAACCGGGAGGGCCCTCCGAGCAGTACTTC	CASKPGGPSEQYF
TRBV11-2	-	TRBJ2-1	TRBD2	TGTGCCAGCAGCTTTGGGGCTAGCGGGGTTGAGCAGTTCTTC	CASSFGASGVEQFF
TRBV7-2	-	TRBJ2-3	-	TGTGCCAGCAGCTTGCGTCTCACAGATACGCAGTATTTT	CASSLRLTDTQYF
TRBV13	-	TRBJ2-1	TRBD1	TGTGCCAGCAGCCGGACAGGCCGAGACGATGAGCAGTTCTTC	CASSRTGRDDEQFF
TRBV7-9	-	TRBJ2-7	-	TGTGCCAGCAGCTCCCCGGAGAAAGAGATCTACGAGCAGTACTTC	CASSSPEKEIYEQYF
TRBV6-2/TRBV6-3	-	TRBJ1-5	TRBD1	TGTGCCAGCAGCCCCGGACAGGGGGCCGCTTGGACGCAGCCCCAGCATTTT	CASSPGQGAAWTQPQHF
TRBV28	-	TRBJ2-7	TRBD1	TGTGCCAGCACCGGGGGACAGGGTAATTGGTACGAGCAGTACTTC	CASTGGQGNWYEQYF
TRBV4-2	-	TRBJ1-4	-	TGTGCCAGCAGCCAAGATCTGTTGAGCCCGGGTGAAAAACTGTTTTTT	CASSQDLLSPGEKLFF
TRBV6-1	-	TRBJ1-2	-	TGTGCCAGCAGTGCCCTACCTGGGGGGGCCGGGGTTGATGGCTACACCTTC	CASSALPGGAGVDGYTF
TRBV19	-	TRBJ2-1	TRBD1	TGTGCCAGTACCACGGGGACAGGGGGAAGGAATGAGCAGTTCTTC	CASTTGTGGRNEQFF
TRBV9	-	TRBJ2-4	-	TGTGCCAGCAGCCCGACCCAGCGGAACATTCAGTACTTC	CASSPTQRNIQYF
TRBV6-1	-	TRBJ2-7	-	TGTGCCAGCGGTGAGGGGCTCTCCTACGAGCAGTACTTC	CASGEGLSYEQYF
TRBV2	-	TRBJ1-1	-	TGTGCCAGCAGTGACAGGGGCACTGAAGCTTTCTTT	CASSDRGTEAFF
TRBV19	-	TRBJ2-7	-	TGTGCCAGTAGTATCACGTGGCGGCAGCCACCCTACGAGCAGTACTTC	CASSITWRQPPYEQYF
TRBV6-6	-	TRBJ1-1	-	TGTGCCAGCAGTAGACAGACGAACACTGAAGCTTTCTTT	CASSRQTNTEAFF
TRBV18	-	TRBJ1-3	TRBD1	TGTGCCAGCTCACCCGTTGGACAGGGCGGTGGAAACACCATATATTTT	CASSPVGQGGGNTIYF
TRBV19	-	TRBJ2-2	-	TGTGCCAGTAGGACCTTCGGGTTAGGGGTCACCGGGGAGCTGTTTTTT	CASRTFGLGVTGELFF
TRBV6-1	few	TRBJ1-2	-	TGTGCCAGCAGTGAAGGAGGTTATGTGGCCGGTGGCTACACCTTC	CASSEGGYVAGGYTF
TRBV27	-	TRBJ1-1	-	TGTGCCAGCAGTTTGGGCAGGGCTACTGAAGCTTTCTTT	CASSLGRATEAFF
TRBV12-3/TRBV12-4	-	TRBJ1-3	TRBD1	TGTGCCAGCAGTGGACAGGAGGGAAACACCATATATTTT	CASSGQEGNTIYF